At least ten counts were recorded for the clone carrying this T cell receptor (beta chain). Its target is unknown. The data were taken from a study of T cells in Graves' hyperthyroidism and ophthalmopathy. Study in general: Sampling of peripheral blood happened at initial diagnosis, prior to any treatment.

Uncontrolled infection, other autoimmune disease, pregnancy and lactation each barred patients from inclusion. Blood was sampled at initial diagnosis of hyperthyroidism, prior to onset of any ophthalmopathy symptoms. Study findings and constraints: The model predicted ophthalmopathy a median approximately six months before onset.

This CDR3 is built from 13 residues. The ends lost 2 bases at V and 7 bases at J; junction bases unmatched: 3. Germline CDR1 reads MNHNY; CDR2 reads SVGAGI (reference sequence). The investigators amplified TCR beta CDR3 regions from RNA transcripts. The HTBI primer set drove a first-round RT-PCR of the TCR CDR3. TCRdb re-called the multiplex PCR reads with MiXCR, one entry per CDR3 protein. The sample lists hundreds of thousands of distinct CDR3 sequences; about 17% were seen once. The receptor was isolated from a woman aged 45 to 65 with Graves' hyperthyroidism that later progressed to Graves' ophthalmopathy. J is TRBJ1-1 and V is TRBV6-6, with 8 bases matching TRBD1. The sequenced sample was blood. The CDR3 DNA follows: TGTGCCAGCAGTTACGACAGGGGAGTTGAAGCTTTCTTT. Translated, it gives CASSYDRGVEAFF.